Detailed here is one T cell receptor beta chain. The CDR3 contains 13 residues. The germline V gene has CDR1 MNHNY and CDR2 SVGAGI (reference sequence). V dropped 7 bases and J dropped 11 bases, with 20 bases sitting between them. These data are taken from a study of radiation and T cells in renal cell carcinoma. Time point given: blood 4 weeks post-SBRT, at nephrectomy. Treatment meaning: 15 Gy SBRT to primary tumor, nephrectomy 4 weeks later. The tumor was a clear cell renal cell carcinoma. Libraries were prepared by immunoSEQ multiplex PCR; TCRdb keeps only in-frame clonotypes and omits some of them. The profile shows around 180,000 clones, about 87% of them singletons.

The chain is built from TRBV6-6 and TRBJ1-1, with D uncertain. The sample here was blood, taken from a patient whose treatment included radiotherapy and nephrectomy. The receptor comes from a woman between 50 and 59 years old with renal cell carcinoma. The CDR3 DNA reads TGTGCCAGCAACCCCGGGCCCTATCTTGGGGCTTTCTTT. Protein sequence: CASNPGPYLGAFF.